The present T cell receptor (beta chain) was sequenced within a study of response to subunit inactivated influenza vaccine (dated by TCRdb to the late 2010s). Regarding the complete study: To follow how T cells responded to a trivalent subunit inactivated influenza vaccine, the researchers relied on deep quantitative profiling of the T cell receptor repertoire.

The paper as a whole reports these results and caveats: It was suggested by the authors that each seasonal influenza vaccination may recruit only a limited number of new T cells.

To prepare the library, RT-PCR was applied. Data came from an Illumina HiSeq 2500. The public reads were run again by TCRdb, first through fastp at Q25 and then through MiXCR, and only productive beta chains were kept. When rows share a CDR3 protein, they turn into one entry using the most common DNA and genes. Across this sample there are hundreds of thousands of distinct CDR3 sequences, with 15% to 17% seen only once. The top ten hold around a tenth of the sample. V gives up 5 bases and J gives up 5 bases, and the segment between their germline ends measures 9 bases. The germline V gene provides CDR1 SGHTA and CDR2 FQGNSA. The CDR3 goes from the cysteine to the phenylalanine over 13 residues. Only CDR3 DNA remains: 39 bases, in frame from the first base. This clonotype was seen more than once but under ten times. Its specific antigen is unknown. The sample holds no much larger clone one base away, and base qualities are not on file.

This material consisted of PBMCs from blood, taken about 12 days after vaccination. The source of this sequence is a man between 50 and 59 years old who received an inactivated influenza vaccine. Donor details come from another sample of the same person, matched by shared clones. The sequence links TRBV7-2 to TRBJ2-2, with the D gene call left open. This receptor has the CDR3 CASSAGPTGELFF. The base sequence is TGTGCCAGCAGCGCCGGGCCAACCGGGGAGCTGTTTTTT. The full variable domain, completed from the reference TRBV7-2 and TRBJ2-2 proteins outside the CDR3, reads GAGVSQSPSNKVTEKGKDVELRCDPISGHTALYWYRQSLGQGLEFLIYFQGNSAPDKSGLPSDRFSAERTGGSVSTLTIQRTQQEDSAVYLCASSAGPTGELFFGEGSRLTVL.